This T cell receptor (beta chain) was recorded in a study of human thymus T cells. General study results and limits: Repertoires sampled from thymus and blood appeared biased in V and J gene usage.

Comments on this clone: Its specificity is unknown.

Method: immunoSEQ multiplex PCR; TCRdb's copy keeps in-frame clones and lacks some. The sample consists of tens of thousands of clones, about 93% of them appearing once. The V gene lost 7 bases and the J gene lost 6 bases, with 13 bases spanning the gap. Looked up from germline, CDR1 is MDHEN and CDR2 is SYDVKM. The CDR3 consists of 14 residues. Corrective surgery for congenital heart defects was being performed on the healthy Finnish infants who served as donors. During surgery, roughly 0.45-1 mL peripheral blood was drawn from four of eight donors. Genomic DNA was extracted from every available blood leukocyte.

This receptor was identified in a boy under three years old with a congenital heart defect but otherwise immunologically healthy. The chain employs TRBV28 and TRBJ1-6; maybe TRBD1 (6 bases). Sequencing used blood. CDR3 sequence (DNA): TGTGCCAGCAAAAAACAGGGAAGTAATTCACCCCTCCACTTT. Its translation: CASKKQGSNSPLHF.